One sample yielded the 24 T cell receptor beta chains listed below, sequenced in a study of shared T cell receptors in the human thymus. Data came from immunoSEQ multiplex PCR; TCRdb stores just in-frame clones and leaves some out. Among fewer than 700,000 clones listed, 88% were seen once. This sample was shared with a second study, whose subject was human thymus T cells.

Specimen: thymocytes. The receptors here all came from a boy under two years old with a congenital heart defect.

A few counts support this clone. V is TRBV19 and J is TRBJ1-4; the match to TRBD1 covers 9 bases. J gave up 7 bases and V 4 bases, and 10 bases lay outside the gene matches. Germline V gene lookup returns CDR1 LNHDA and CDR2 SQIVND (reference sequence). CDR3 length equals 16 residues. Here the CDR3 reads CASSTLYRGPGEKLFF. CDR3 coding DNA: TGTGCCAGTAGTACCCTATACAGGGGGCCGGGTGAAAAACTGTTTTTT.

The genes are TRBV9 and TRBJ2-1; weak D call: TRBD2 (6 bases). V dropped 2 bases and J dropped 8 bases, with 11 bases sitting between them. CDR1 is SGDLS and CDR2 is YYNGEE in the germline V gene. The CDR3 consists of 13 residues. The CDR3 DNA follows: TGTGCCAGCAGCGTGACTAGATCCGATGAGCAGTTCTTC. It yields the protein CASSVTRSDEQFF.

This chain joins TRBV28 and TRBJ2-7; weak D call: TRBD2 (5 bases). CDR1 and CDR2 (germline): MDHEN, SYDVKM. Trimming pared 8 bases from V and 0 bases from J, leaving 23 bases between. The CDR3 has 17 residues. CDR3 sequence reads: CASQSRGGDKASYEQYF. DNA of the CDR3: TGTGCCAGCCAATCTCGGGGTGGGGATAAAGCCTCCTACGAGCAGTACTTC.

This sequence joins TRBV6-4 and TRBJ2-3; TRBD2 aligns across 7 bases. The V and J ends lost 9 bases and 8 bases, in that order; junction bases with no gene match: 11. Looked up from germline, CDR1 is MRHNA and CDR2 is SNTAGT. The CDR3 runs 13 residues. CDR3 DNA sequence: TGTGCCAGGGAACGGCGGGAGTTGGGTACGCAGTATTTT. Its translation: CARERRELGTQYF.

The CDR3 loop is CASSFFAGGADTQYF. As DNA, the CDR3 is TGTGCCAGCAGTTTTTTCGCGGGAGGGGCAGATACGCAGTATTTT. This chain connects TRBV27 to TRBJ2-3; 9 bases map to TRBD2. After removal of 3 bases from V and 4 bases from J, the junction contained 5 bases not matched to a gene. This CDR3 has 15 amino acids. From germline, CDR1 is MNHEY and CDR2 SMNVEV (reference sequence).

This chain connects TRBV11-2 to TRBJ2-7; D gene uncertain. Trimming cost V 0 bases and J 13 bases, with 10 bases left between them. The CDR3 loop spans 11 amino acids. CDR1 and CDR2 from the germline V gene are SGHAT and FQNNGV. The CDR3 bases are TGTGCCAGCAGCTTAGATCTCCGGGTTTACTTC. Protein product: CASSLDLRVYF.

This clone has only one observation. The chain couples TRBV30 to TRBJ2-7, with D perhaps matching TRBD2 (6 bases). CDR1 is GTSNPN, CDR2 SVGIG, per germline (reference sequence). Trimming cost V 5 bases and J 3 bases, with 14 bases left between them. The length of the CDR3 is 13 residues. The chain's CDR3 is CAWGWRGCYEQYF. The CDR3 nucleotides are TGTGCCTGGGGGTGGAGGGGATGCTACGAGCAGTACTTC.

CDR3 coding DNA: TGTGCCAGCAGTCAAATAGCGGGCCTTCCGGCAGATACGCAGTATTTT. This codes for CASSQIAGLPADTQYF. The chain links TRBV28 to TRBJ2-3, with TRBD2 matching 7 bases. The junction had 12 bases not matched to a gene; V was cut back by 5 bases and J by 4 bases. CDR3 length equals 16 residues. The germline V gene has CDR1 MDHEN and CDR2 SYDVKM.

The table lists this clone with a count of one. The chain recombines TRBV7-9 with TRBJ2-7; 9 bases are shared with TRBD1. The CDR3 consists of 16 residues. The germline gives CDR1 SEHNR, CDR2 FQNEAQ (reference sequence). V dropped 3 bases and J dropped 2; count of bases not matched to a gene: 8. This chain's CDR3 is CASSFGRGQGPYEQYF. DNA for the CDR3: TGTGCCAGCAGCTTTGGGAGGGGACAGGGCCCCTACGAGCAGTACTTC.

The table lists this clone with a count of one. The chain employs TRBV6-1 and TRBJ2-2, with 8 bases that match TRBD1. The CDR3 loop spans 13 amino acids. Per the germline V gene, CDR1 is MNHNS and CDR2 is SASEGT. The V segment lost 8 bases and the J segment 7 bases; nucleotides outside the gene matches: 6. CDR3 residues: CASLDRDGGELFF. Written as DNA, the CDR3 is TGTGCCAGCCTGGACAGGGACGGCGGGGAGCTGTTTTTT.

The gene calls are TRBV9 and TRBJ2-1, with no clear D. The CDR3 consists of 13 residues. In germline, CDR1 is SGDLS, CDR2 YYNGEE. Deletions cut 2 bases from V and 7 bases from J, with 10 bases between. DNA for the CDR3: TGTGCCAGCAGCGTGTTAGATTGGAATGAGCAGTTCTTC. The encoded protein is CASSVLDWNEQFF. Based on the CDR3 plus reference TRBV9 and TRBJ2-1, the full variable domain is DSGVTQTPKHLITATGQRVTLRCSPRSGDLSVYWYQQSLDQGLQFLIQYYNGEERAKGNILERFSAQQFPDLHSELNLSSLELGDSALYFCASSVLDWNEQFFGPGTRLTVL.

V is TRBV10-2 and J is TRBJ2-2; 7 nucleotides align to TRBD1. CDR1 is WSHSY and CDR2 is SAAADI in the germline V gene. With V trimmed by 5 bases and J by 2 bases, 8 bases remained unmatched. The CDR3 has 16 amino acids. CDR3 sequence reads: CASSRWDRINTGELFF. The CDR3 DNA sequence: TGCGCCAGCAGTAGATGGGACAGAATAAACACCGGGGAGCTGTTTTTT.

The CDR3 reads CASRLEGGETQYF. The CDR3 nucleotides are TGTGCCAGCAGGCTTGAGGGCGGCGAGACCCAGTACTTC. The chain has TRBV27 and TRBJ2-5; possibly TRBD2 for D (5 bases). This CDR3 is 13 amino acids long. V was clipped by 6 bases and J by 5 bases, with 13 bases between them. The germline gives CDR1 MNHEY, CDR2 SMNVEV (reference sequence).

The chain has TRBV9 and TRBJ2-1; TRBD2 aligns across 8 bases. Losses at the gene ends were 0 bases for V and 10 bases for J; bases not matched to a gene: 12. The length of the CDR3 is 16 residues. Germline V lookup: CDR1 SGDLS, CDR2 YYNGEE. CDR3 residues: CASSVAHGGRSKEQFF. The CDR3 nucleotides are TGTGCCAGCAGCGTAGCACACGGCGGGAGGTCGAAGGAGCAGTTCTTC.

Remarks on this clone: Given the absence of the conserved phenylalanine or tryptophan at the CDR3 end, a read error is likely. The limits of the CDR3 on the DNA are not certain, so only TCRdb's listed CDR3 is given. This sequence joins TRBV5-4 and TRBJ2-7; whether TRBD2, the table's D call, matches the DNA was not checked. Germline V lookup: CDR1 SGHNT, CDR2 YYREEE (reference sequence). 11 amino acids form the CDR3, both terminal residues included. The CDR3: CASRGGGTSGA.

The V call is TRBV27, the J call TRBJ1-2; D is unclear. V was clipped by 3 bases and J by 3 bases, with 8 bases between them. CDR1 and CDR2 from the germline V gene are MNHEY and SMNVEV (reference sequence). The CDR3 loop spans 13 amino acids. The CDR3 nucleotides read TGTGCCAGCAGTTTTCGACGGGACTATGGCTACACCTTC. It codes for CASSFRRDYGYTF.

The genes are TRBV4-3 and TRBJ2-7; weak D call: TRBD2 (6 bases). Germline V gene lookup returns CDR1 LGHNA and CDR2 YSLEER. The CDR3 sequence is 14 residues long. The V end lost 0 bases, the J end lost 6 bases, and 12 bases lay between the germline ends. The CDR3 protein is CASSQDIGGTEQYF. CDR3 coding DNA: TGCGCCAGCAGCCAAGATATAGGCGGGACCGAGCAGTACTTC.

The rearrangement uses TRBV10-1 and TRBJ1-2, with unresolved D. Deletions cut 8 bases from V and 4 bases from J, with 8 bases between. Germline V lookup: CDR1 WNHNN, CDR2 SYGVQD (reference sequence). The CDR3 sequence is 11 residues long. The CDR3 nucleotides read TGCGCCAGCCCTACAGCCTATGGCTACACCTTC. Protein product: CASPTAYGYTF.

The chain joins TRBV19 to TRBJ1-5; maybe TRBD1 (5 bases). The CDR3 is 15 amino acids. Germline CDR1 and CDR2: LNHDA and SQIVND (reference sequence). Trimming took 6 bases from V and 7 from J, leaving 19 bases between them. The CDR3 DNA sequence: TGTGCCAGTAGCGGCTTTGACAGCACCTCACAGCCCCAGCATTTT. Translating gives CASSGFDSTSQPQHF.

The chain joins TRBV10-2 to TRBJ2-1; no firm D call. Germline V gene lookup returns CDR1 WSHSY and CDR2 SAAADI. The CDR3 consists of 12 residues. Trimming cost V 10 bases and J 5 bases, with 12 bases left between them. The CDR3 loop is CAIGSPHNEQFF. The DNA for the CDR3 is TGCGCCATCGGGTCGCCCCACAATGAGCAGTTCTTC.

The DNA for the CDR3 is TGTGCCAGCAGCCCCTACGGTTTGAGCTCCTACGAGCAGTACTTC. This translates into CASSPYGLSSYEQYF. The chain combines TRBV7-2 with TRBJ2-7, with no clear D. With 5 bases removed from V and 0 bases from J, the gap between germline ends came to 14 bases. Germline V gene data show CDR1 as SGHTA and CDR2 as FQGNSA. This CDR3 spans 15 amino acids.

The chain recombines TRBV11-1 with TRBJ2-5; D is uncertain. V was shortened by 5 bases and J by 2 bases, with 15 bases between the two germline ends. CDR3 length equals 15 residues. Germline V CDR1 and CDR2: SGHAT, FQDESV (reference sequence). The CDR3 DNA is TGTGCCAGCAGCAAACGAGGTAGCTTTCAAGAGACCCAGTACTTC. Residues: CASSKRGSFQETQYF.

The chain recombines TRBV9 with TRBJ2-7; TRBD2 aligns across 11 bases. V shed 0 bases, J shed 6 bases, and the junction held 8 bases outside the gene matches. The CDR3 is made up of 16 amino acids. Germline values: CDR1 SGDLS, CDR2 YYNGEE. The DNA of the CDR3 is TGTGCCAGCAGCGTAGTTCTCACTAGCGGGAGCCCCGAGCAGTACTTC. It is translated as CASSVVLTSGSPEQYF.

The chain recombines TRBV5-6 with TRBJ1-5, with D maybe TRBD1 (5 bases). The V end lost 4 bases, the J end lost 5 bases, and 19 bases lay between the germline ends. Germline-derived CDR1 and CDR2 are SGHDT and YYEEEE. The CDR3 contains 16 residues. CDR3 sequence: CASSPYQGSWDQPQHF. CDR3 nucleotides: TGTGCCAGCAGCCCTTACCAGGGATCATGGGATCAGCCCCAGCATTTT. The full variable domain, in which reference TRBV5-6 and TRBJ1-5 provide the parts outside the CDR3, is DAGVTQSPTHLIKTRGQQVTLRCSPKSGHDTVSWYQQALGQGPQFIFQYYEEEERQRGNFPDRFSGHQFPNYSSELNVNALLLGDSALYLCASSPYQGSWDQPQHFGDGTRLSIL.